This TCR beta chain appears in the sequencing data of a study of OX40 agonist ivuxolimab in advanced cancers. Study-wide context: People in dose escalation had one of these cancers: hepatocellular carcinoma, melanoma, renal cell or head and neck cancer.

As for this clone: The antigen is unknown.

The data were produced by immunoSEQ multiplex PCR, yet TCRdb's version contains in-frame clones alone and is incomplete. The data show about 37,000 clones, around 81% seen once. The J segment lost 0 bases and the V segment lost 5 bases, leaving 10 bases of the junction unmatched. The CDR3 runs 16 residues. CDR1 and CDR2 (germline): SGHAT, FQNNGV. The study's findings and limits: The study observed clonal expansion of CD4+ and CD8+ blood T cells by week 6 at 0.1 to 3.0 mg/kg. Among T cells, CD8+ cells averaged more expanded clones than CD4+ cells.

Peripheral blood came from all dose cohorts at three timepoints. This TCR came from an adult with an advanced solid tumor such as melanoma, head and neck, liver or kidney cancer. This chain joins TRBV11-2 and TRBJ2-7; TRBD1 matches at 7 bases. This sample comprised CD4+ or CD8+ T cells sorted from blood, obtained in a trial of the OX40 agonist ivuxolimab. The CDR3 spells CASSPRTGHSSYEQYF. CDR3 DNA: TGTGCCAGCAGCCCTCGGACAGGCCATAGCTCCTACGAGCAGTACTTC.